These 29 T cell receptor beta chains were sequenced from one sample in a study of cytomegalovirus exposure and HLA in healthy donors. A multiplex PCR was run with 60 Vbeta primers and 13 Jbeta primers. The protocol was immunoSEQ multiplex PCR, while the TCRdb copy is restricted to in-frame clones and leaves out a portion. The data show about 140,000 clones, approximately 60% seen once. What was sequenced was PBMCs. Every receptor here comes from a human donor in good health.

The V and J genes are TRBV5-1 and TRBJ2-3, with TRBD1 as a possible D gene (5 bases). The ends were cut back, 4 bases at V and 2 bases at J, with 8 bases in the middle. The CDR3 runs 13 residues. CDR1 and CDR2 from the germline V gene are SGHRS and YFSETQ. CDR3 residues: CASSVDNTDTQYF. Written as DNA, the CDR3 is TGCGCCAGCAGCGTGGACAACACAGATACGCAGTATTTT.

The chain combines TRBV19 with TRBJ2-2, with D uncertain. Trimming stripped 2 bases from V and 3 bases from J, with 7 bases between. The CDR3 extends over 14 amino acids. The germline V gene encodes CDR1 LNHDA and CDR2 SQIVND (reference sequence). The CDR3 loop reads CASSIRTHTGELFF. Written as DNA, the CDR3 is TGTGCCAGTAGTATACGCACTCACACCGGGGAGCTGTTTTTT.

The chain carries TRBV6-5 and TRBJ2-1; possibly TRBD1 for D (6 bases). The germline V gene has CDR1 MNHEY and CDR2 SVGAGI. The V gene lost 11 bases and the J gene lost 5 bases, with 10 bases spanning the gap. This CDR3 is built from 11 residues. CDR3 nucleotide sequence: TGTGCCGTTTGGACAGACAATGAGCAGTTCTTC. Amino acid sequence: CAVWTDNEQFF.

This chain joins TRBV28 and TRBJ2-3; 10 bases align to TRBD1. V lost 6 bases and J lost 4; bases outside the gene matches: 7. Germline-derived CDR1 and CDR2 are MDHEN and SYDVKM. CDR3 length equals 15 residues. CDR3 loop: CASSRTGGMSDTQYF. The CDR3 bases are TGTGCCAGCAGCAGGACAGGGGGGATGTCAGATACGCAGTATTTT.

This clone was detected only a few times. This chain links TRBV2 with TRBJ2-1, with a tentative D call TRBD2 (6 bases). This CDR3 spans 16 amino acids. V shed 1 base and J shed 4 bases, with 14 bases lying between them. CDR1 SNHLY and CDR2 FYNNEI come from the germline V gene. CDR3 coding DNA: TGTGCCAGCAGTGAAGACACGGGAGTGGGTTACAATGAGCAGTTCTTC. Translated, it gives CASSEDTGVGYNEQFF.

This clone has only a few counts. The V call is TRBV19, the J call TRBJ2-7; TRBD2 agrees at 9 bases. CDR1 and CDR2 from the germline V gene are LNHDA and SQIVND (reference sequence). After removal of 3 bases from V and 6 bases from J, the junction contained 12 bases not matched to a gene. CDR3 length: 16 amino acids. The DNA for the CDR3 is TGTGCCAGTAGTATGTCTTTTGGACTAGCGAGGTCCGAGCAGTACTTC. This sequence encodes CASSMSFGLARSEQYF. The complete variable domain, with remaining parts taken from reference TRBV19 and TRBJ2-7, reads DGGITQSPKYLFRKEGQNVTLSCEQNLNHDAMYWYRQDPGQGLRLIYYSQIVNDFQKGDIAEGYSVSREKKESFPLTVTSAQKNPTAFYLCASSMSFGLARSEQYFGPGTRLTVT.

CDR3 loop: CASSPGSSGNTIYF. The CDR3 nucleotides are TGTGCCAGCAGCCCTGGTAGCTCTGGAAACACCATATATTTT. The chain couples TRBV6-6 to TRBJ1-3; unclear D gene. Trimming cost V 6 bases and J 0 bases, with 9 bases left between them. The length of the CDR3 is 14 residues. CDR1 is MNHNY, CDR2 SVGAGI, per germline (reference sequence).

The chain has TRBV4-1 and TRBJ2-7; 7 nucleotides match TRBD1. The V segment lost 4 bases and the J segment 6 bases; nucleotides outside the gene matches: 9. The germline gives CDR1 MGHRA, CDR2 YSYEKL. The length of the CDR3 is 14 residues. The DNA for the CDR3 is TGCGCCAGCAGCCGACAAACAGGGGAACGCGAGCAGTACTTC. Protein sequence: CASSRQTGEREQYF.

The CDR3 region is CASRPDFTYEQYF. The CDR3 DNA follows: TGTGCCAGCAGACCGGACTTCACCTACGAGCAGTACTTC. V usage is TRBV7-9 and J usage is TRBJ2-7, with D maybe TRBD2 (5 bases). The CDR3 consists of 13 residues. Germline loops: CDR1 SEHNR, CDR2 FQNEAQ (reference sequence). Trimming shortened V by 6 bases and J by 2 bases, and 11 bases separated the two germline ends.

This chain uses TRBV4-1 with TRBJ2-3; TRBD2 matches at 8 bases. The V gene end was trimmed by 6 bases and the J gene end by 2 bases; junction bases not matched to a gene: 13. This CDR3 spans 17 amino acids. Germline V gene data show CDR1 as MGHRA and CDR2 as YSYEKL. The CDR3, as DNA: TGCGCCAGCAGTGGAAGGGGTACTAGCGGTTCCACAGATACGCAGTATTTT. This codes for CASSGRGTSGSTDTQYF.

The J gene is TRBJ2-2, the V gene TRBV9; 12 positions match TRBD2. The CDR3 contains 16 residues. CDR1 and CDR2 from the germline V gene are SGDLS and YYNGEE. J gave up 6 bases and V 3 bases, and 6 bases lay outside the gene matches. CDR3 bases: TGTGCCAGCAGCGCGACTAGCGGGAGCGGAGCCGGGGAGCTGTTTTTT. It is translated as CASSATSGSGAGELFF.

In DNA, the CDR3 is TGTGCCAGCAGCGACAAGAACTATGGCTACACCTTC. As protein: CASSDKNYGYTF. The V and J genes are TRBV7-9 and TRBJ1-2; D unclear. Germline CDR1 is SEHNR and CDR2 is FQNEAQ (reference sequence). V was cut by 5 bases and J by 2 bases, with 6 bases left in between. The CDR3 sequence is 12 residues long. The full variable domain, rest sourced from reference TRBV7-9 and TRBJ1-2, is DTGVSQNPRHKITKRGQNVTFRCDPISEHNRLYWYRQTLGQGPEFLTYFQNEAQLEKSRLLSDRFSAERPKGSFSTLEIQRTEQGDSAMYLCASSDKNYGYTFGSGTRLTVV.

This chain connects TRBV21-1 to TRBJ2-7; the D call in the table, TRBD2, was not verified against the DNA. TRBV21-1 is tagged as a pseudogene. The CDR3 length is 15 residues. CDR3 residues: CASSNLEGGPGEQYF. CDR3 DNA: TGTGCCAGCAGCAATCTTGAGGGAGGGCCTGGGGAGCAGTACTTC.

A few counts support this clone. The V gene is TRBV29-1, the J gene TRBJ2-1, with 7 bases that match TRBD2. CDR1 and CDR2 (germline): SQVTM, ANQGSEA. V trimming: 6 bases; J trimming: 2 bases; junction bases outside the gene matches: 7. CDR3 length: 14 amino acids. DNA for the CDR3: TGCAGCGTCCCATCTAGCGGAGCCTACAATGAGCAGTTCTTC. Its translation is CSVPSSGAYNEQFF.

The gene calls are TRBV5-1 and TRBJ2-3; D gene unclear. Germline V gene sequence: CDR1 SGHRS, CDR2 YFSETQ. The CDR3 is 13 amino acids. The V gene lost 4 bases and the J gene lost 7 bases, with 13 bases spanning the gap. The DNA for the CDR3 is TGCGCCAGCAGCCCAGACCAAGCGAATACGCAGTATTTT. It codes for CASSPDQANTQYF.

This clone has more than one count but fewer than ten. The chain uses TRBV5-1 and TRBJ1-5, with no clear D. The V gene lost 0 bases and the J gene lost 1 base, with 8 bases spanning the gap. The germline gives CDR1 SGHRS, CDR2 YFSETQ. The CDR3 is 15 residues long. The CDR3 region is CASSLDRGSNQPQHF. CDR3 in DNA: TGCGCCAGCAGCTTGGACCGAGGGAGCAATCAGCCCCAGCATTTT. The full variable domain, in which reference TRBV5-1 and TRBJ1-5 provide the parts outside the CDR3, is KAGVTQTPRYLIKTRGQQVTLSCSPISGHRSVSWYQQTPGQGLQFLFEYFSETQRNKGNFPGRFSGRQFSNSRSEMNVSTLELGDSALYLCASSLDRGSNQPQHFGDGTRLSIL.

V is TRBV5-1 and J is TRBJ2-2; 9 bases fit TRBD1. Germline CDR1 is SGHRS and CDR2 is YFSETQ. The CDR3 spans 13 residues. Trimming cost V 6 bases and J 6 bases; bases outside gene matches: 3. CDR3 DNA sequence: TGCGCCAGCACCGGGACAGGGCCCGGGGAGCTGTTTTTT. Translating it yields CASTGTGPGELFF.

This clone was counted between two and nine times. V gene TRBV5-1 combines with J gene TRBJ2-7, with TRBD1 matching over 11 bases. Germline loops: CDR1 SGHRS, CDR2 YFSETQ. Trimming at V came to 4 bases and at J to 0 bases, leaving 3 bases not matched to a gene. There are 15 residues in the CDR3. In DNA, the CDR3 is TGCGCCAGCAGCAGGGACAGGGGGAGCTCCTACGAGCAGTACTTC. Amino acid sequence: CASSRDRGSSYEQYF.

This clone appeared a few times. The chain recombines TRBV19 with TRBJ2-6; 7 bases agree with TRBD1. Germline trimming cut 5 bases from V and 2 bases from J; bases unmatched to any gene: 3. Germline V gene sequence: CDR1 LNHDA, CDR2 SQIVND (reference sequence). This CDR3 contains 15 residues. The CDR3 coding sequence is TGTGCCAGTAGTCTCGACAGGGCTGGGGCCAACGTCCTGACTTTC. Amino acids: CASSLDRAGANVLTF.

The chain is built from TRBV5-1 and TRBJ1-2, with D perhaps matching TRBD1 (6 bases). Trimming removed 1 base at V and 6 bases at J, with 13 bases between. Germline V gene sequence: CDR1 SGHRS, CDR2 YFSETQ. This CDR3 region has 14 residues. CDR3 DNA sequence: TGCGCCAGCAGCTTGAGTAACAGGGTGGATGGCTACACCTTC. Translating gives CASSLSNRVDGYTF. The entire variable domain, with the rest obtained from reference TRBV5-1 and TRBJ1-2, is as follows: KAGVTQTPRYLIKTRGQQVTLSCSPISGHRSVSWYQQTPGQGLQFLFEYFSETQRNKGNFPGRFSGRQFSNSRSEMNVSTLELGDSALYLCASSLSNRVDGYTFGSGTRLTVV.

The chain has TRBV9 and TRBJ1-2; D is uncertain. Germline V gene sequence: CDR1 SGDLS, CDR2 YYNGEE. Trimming took off 4 bases at V and 1 base at J, with 14 bases between the two ends. The CDR3 has 15 amino acids. CDR3 residues: CASSTSGHSNYGYTF. DNA of the CDR3: TGTGCCAGCAGCACCAGTGGCCACAGTAACTATGGCTACACCTTC.

V usage is TRBV7-3 and J usage is TRBJ2-2; TRBD1 matches at 12 bases. Germline assignment: CDR1 SGHTA and CDR2 FQGTGA. The V segment lost 1 base and the J segment 1 base; nucleotides outside the gene matches: 7. There are 19 residues in the CDR3. CDR3 protein: CASSLMFGTGGRNTGELFF. DNA for the CDR3: TGTGCCAGCAGCTTAATGTTCGGGACAGGGGGCCGGAACACCGGGGAGCTGTTTTTT.

CDR3 nucleotides: TGCGCCAGCAGCTTAGGACTAGCGGGAGCTAATGAGCAGTTCTTC. Protein: CASSLGLAGANEQFF. This chain uses TRBV5-1 with TRBJ2-1; 13 bases agree with TRBD2. J was trimmed by 7 bases and V by 2 bases; bases with no gene match: 3. Germline V gene lookup returns CDR1 SGHRS and CDR2 YFSETQ. CDR3 length: 15 residues.

J is TRBJ1-1 and V is TRBV6-5, with no clear D. This CDR3 comprises 15 residues. Trimming stripped 0 bases from V and 3 bases from J, with 11 bases between. Germline V lookup: CDR1 MNHEY, CDR2 SVGAGI. This chain's CDR3 is CASSYSRVGDTEAFF. CDR3 nucleotide sequence: TGTGCCAGCAGTTACTCGAGGGTCGGCGACACTGAAGCTTTCTTT.

The gene calls are TRBV5-6 and TRBJ2-7; 7 bases map to TRBD2. CDR1 SGHDT and CDR2 YYEEEE come from the germline V gene. V shed 0 bases, J shed 2 bases, and the junction held 5 bases outside the gene matches. The CDR3 runs to 15 residues. The CDR3 sequence is CASSLGLAGTYEQYF. For the CDR3, the DNA is TGTGCCAGCAGCTTGGGGTTAGCGGGTACCTACGAGCAGTACTTC.

The CDR3, as DNA: TGTGCCAGCTCACCACCCTCTCTGCGAGGAATCAACTATGGCTACACCTTC. Amino acids: CASSPPSLRGINYGYTF. The genes are TRBV18 and TRBJ1-2; D is unclear. The V end lost 0 bases, the J end lost 2 bases, and 16 bases lay between the germline ends. The germline V gene encodes CDR1 KGHSH and CDR2 LQKENI. The CDR3 length is 17 residues.

This sequence joins TRBV7-5 and TRBJ2-3; TRBD2 reflects the table's D call only, with no check against the DNA. TRBV7-5 is flagged as a pseudogene. The CDR3 spans 18 residues. CDR3 protein: CVRSRTDGTSGKADTQYF. CDR3 sequence (DNA): TGTGTCAGAAGCAGAACGGATGGAACTAGCGGGAAAGCAGATACGCAGTATTTT.

This chain connects TRBV25-1 to TRBJ2-3; D remains ambiguous. CDR1 and CDR2 from the germline V gene are MGHDK and SYGVNS. The CDR3 contains 14 residues. Trimming took 1 base from V and 2 from J, leaving 7 bases between them. CDR3 region: CASSESLLTDTQYF. In DNA form, the CDR3 reads TGTGCCAGCAGTGAATCTCTCCTCACAGATACGCAGTATTTT.

V gene TRBV5-6 combines with J gene TRBJ2-1; 10 bases agree with TRBD2. The CDR3 has 14 residues. Looked up from germline, CDR1 is SGHDT and CDR2 is YYEEEE. After removal of 4 bases from V and 9 bases from J, the junction contained 7 bases not matched to a gene. For the CDR3, the DNA is TGTGCCAGCAGCATGGGACTAGCGATGAGTGAGCAGTTCTTC. Translation: CASSMGLAMSEQFF.